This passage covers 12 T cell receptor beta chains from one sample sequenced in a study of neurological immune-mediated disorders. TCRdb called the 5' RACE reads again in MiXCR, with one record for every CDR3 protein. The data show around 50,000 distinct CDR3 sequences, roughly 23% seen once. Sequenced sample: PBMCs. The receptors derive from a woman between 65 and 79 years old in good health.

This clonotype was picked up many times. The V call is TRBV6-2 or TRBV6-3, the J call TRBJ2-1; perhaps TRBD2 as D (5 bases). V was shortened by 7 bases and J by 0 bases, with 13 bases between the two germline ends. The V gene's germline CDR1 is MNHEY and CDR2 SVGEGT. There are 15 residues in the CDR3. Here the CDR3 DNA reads TGTGCCAGCACCCGAAGCGGCGGCTCCTACAATGAGCAGTTCTTC. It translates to CASTRSGGSYNEQFF.

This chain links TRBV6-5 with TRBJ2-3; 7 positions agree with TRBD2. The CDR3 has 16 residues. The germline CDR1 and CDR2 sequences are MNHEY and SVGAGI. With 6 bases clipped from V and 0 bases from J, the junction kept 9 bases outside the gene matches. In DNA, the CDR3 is TGTGCCAGCAGCCCTTGGGGCGGGGGTAGCACAGATACGCAGTATTTT. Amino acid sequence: CASSPWGGGSTDTQYF.

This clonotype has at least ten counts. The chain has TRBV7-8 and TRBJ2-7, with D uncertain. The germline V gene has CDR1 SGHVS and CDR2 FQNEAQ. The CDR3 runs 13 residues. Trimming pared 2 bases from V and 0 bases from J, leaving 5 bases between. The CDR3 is CASSLHSSYEQYF. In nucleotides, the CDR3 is TGTGCCAGCAGCTTACACAGCTCCTACGAGCAGTACTTC. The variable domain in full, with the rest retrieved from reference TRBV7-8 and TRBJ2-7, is GAGVSQSPRYKVAKRGQDVALRCDPISGHVSLFWYQQALGQGPEFLTYFQNEAQLDKSGLPSDRFFAERPEGSVSTLKIQRTQQEDSAVYLCASSLHSSYEQYFGPGTRLTVT.

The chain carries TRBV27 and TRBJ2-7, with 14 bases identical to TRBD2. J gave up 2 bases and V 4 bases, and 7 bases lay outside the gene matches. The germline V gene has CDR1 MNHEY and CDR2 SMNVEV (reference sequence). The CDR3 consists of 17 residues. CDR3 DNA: TGTGCCAGCAGTTCGGGACTAGCGGGAGTCAGGGCCTACGAGCAGTACTTC. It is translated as CASSSGLAGVRAYEQYF.

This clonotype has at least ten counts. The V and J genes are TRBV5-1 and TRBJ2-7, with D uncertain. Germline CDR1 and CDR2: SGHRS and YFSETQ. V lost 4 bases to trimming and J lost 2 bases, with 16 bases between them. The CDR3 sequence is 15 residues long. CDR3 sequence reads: CASSTTNGPPYEQYF. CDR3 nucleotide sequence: TGCGCCAGCAGCACCACGAACGGCCCACCCTACGAGCAGTACTTC.

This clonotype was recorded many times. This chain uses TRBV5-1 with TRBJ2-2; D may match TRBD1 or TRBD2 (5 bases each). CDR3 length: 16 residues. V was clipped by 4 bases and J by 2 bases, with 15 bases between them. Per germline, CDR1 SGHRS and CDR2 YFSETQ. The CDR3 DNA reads TGCGCCAGCAGCCTTTACGGGACCCTTAACACCGGGGAGCTGTTTTTT. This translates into CASSLYGTLNTGELFF.

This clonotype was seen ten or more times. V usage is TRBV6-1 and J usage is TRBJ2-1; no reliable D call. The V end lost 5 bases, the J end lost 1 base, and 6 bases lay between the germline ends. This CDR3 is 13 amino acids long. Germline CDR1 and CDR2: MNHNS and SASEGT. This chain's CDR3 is CASSRHSYNEQFF. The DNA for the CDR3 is TGTGCCAGCAGTAGACATTCCTACAATGAGCAGTTCTTC.

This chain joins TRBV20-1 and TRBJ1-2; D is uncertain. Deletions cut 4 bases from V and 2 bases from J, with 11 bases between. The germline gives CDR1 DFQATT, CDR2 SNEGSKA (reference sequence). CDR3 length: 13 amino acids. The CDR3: CSAMDFGNYGYTF. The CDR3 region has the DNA TGCAGTGCTATGGATTTTGGAAACTATGGCTACACCTTC.

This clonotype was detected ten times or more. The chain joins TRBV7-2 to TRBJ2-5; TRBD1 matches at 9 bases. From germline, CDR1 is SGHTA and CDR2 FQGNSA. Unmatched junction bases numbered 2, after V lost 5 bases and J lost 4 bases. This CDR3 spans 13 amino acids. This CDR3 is CASSRQGGETQYF. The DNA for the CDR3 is TGTGCCAGCAGCCGACAGGGGGGAGAGACCCAGTACTTC.

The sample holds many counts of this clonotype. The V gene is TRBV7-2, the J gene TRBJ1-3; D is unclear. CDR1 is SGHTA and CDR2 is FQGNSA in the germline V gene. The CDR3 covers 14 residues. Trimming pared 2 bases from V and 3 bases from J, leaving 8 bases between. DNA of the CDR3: TGTGCCAGCAGCTTATCGGCCGGTGGAAACACCATATATTTT. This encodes CASSLSAGGNTIYF.

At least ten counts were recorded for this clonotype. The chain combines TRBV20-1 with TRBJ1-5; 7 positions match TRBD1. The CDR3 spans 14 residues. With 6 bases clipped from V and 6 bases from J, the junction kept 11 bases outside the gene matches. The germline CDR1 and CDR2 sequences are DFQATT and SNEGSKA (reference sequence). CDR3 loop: CSAYPQGPGQPQHF. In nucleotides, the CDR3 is TGCAGTGCCTACCCACAGGGGCCGGGTCAGCCCCAGCATTTT.

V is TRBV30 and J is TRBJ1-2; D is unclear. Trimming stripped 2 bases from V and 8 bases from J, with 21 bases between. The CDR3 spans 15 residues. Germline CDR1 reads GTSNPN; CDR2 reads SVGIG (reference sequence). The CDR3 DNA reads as TGTGCCTGGAGTACCCCTCGGCATGGCCTCGGGGGCTACACCTTC. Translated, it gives CAWSTPRHGLGGYTF.